This passage covers 16 T cell receptor beta chains from one sample sequenced in a study of graft-versus-host responses after intestinal transplantation. Sequencing was performed with immunoSEQ multiplex PCR; in TCRdb, only in-frame clones are kept and a portion is missing. This table holds more than 90,000 clones, roughly 91% found once. What these receptors recognize is not known. Source: unstimulated CD8+ T cells sorted from spleen or lymph node cells, taken before intestinal transplant. These receptor sequences come from a human donor who received an intestinal transplant.

This chain joins TRBV27 and TRBJ1-1; D is possibly TRBD1 (5 bases). CDR1 and CDR2 from the germline V gene are MNHEY and SMNVEV (reference sequence). Trimming removed 2 bases at V and 1 base at J, with 11 bases between. This CDR3 is built from 15 residues. The CDR3 region is CASSLTAGGNTEAFF. The CDR3 nucleotides are TGTGCCAGCAGTTTAACGGCGGGGGGGAACACTGAAGCTTTCTTT.

The V call is TRBV7-9, the J call TRBJ2-2, with TRBD2 as a possible D gene (5 bases). The CDR3 sequence is 15 residues long. The germline V gene encodes CDR1 SEHNR and CDR2 FQNEAQ (reference sequence). V was pared by 6 bases and J by 6 bases, with 17 bases between. The CDR3 is CASRGPSRRSGELFF. CDR3 DNA: TGTGCCAGCAGGGGTCCTAGCAGGAGGTCCGGGGAGCTGTTTTTT.

This clone is a singleton in its sample. The chain employs TRBV2 and TRBJ2-2, with D uncertain. Looked up from germline, CDR1 is SNHLY and CDR2 is FYNNEI. V gave up 4 bases and J gave up 7 bases, with 4 bases separating them. The CDR3 spans 11 residues. CDR3 region: CASSGIGELFF. DNA of the CDR3: TGTGCCAGCAGTGGTATCGGGGAGCTGTTTTTT.

The V call is TRBV7-2, the J call TRBJ1-2; a weak D match, TRBD1 (5 bases). Germline V CDR1 and CDR2: SGHTA, FQGNSA. The CDR3 length is 14 residues. V was cut by 1 base and J by 7 bases, with 13 bases left in between. The DNA for the CDR3 is TGTGCCAGCAGCTTAGGGGGCGCTGCCTCTGGCTACACCTTC. It specifies CASSLGGAASGYTF. The full variable domain, its missing parts supplied by reference TRBV7-2 and TRBJ1-2, is GAGVSQSPSNKVTEKGKDVELRCDPISGHTALYWYRQSLGQGLEFLIYFQGNSAPDKSGLPSDRFSAERTGGSVSTLTIQRTQQEDSAVYLCASSLGGAASGYTFGSGTRLTVV.

The chain is built from TRBV2 and TRBJ2-5; D gene uncertain. The closer fit of TRBJ2-7 to the DNA end suggests the J call may be wrong. Germline V CDR1 and CDR2: SNHLY, FYNNEI. This CDR3 contains 14 residues. This CDR3 is CASSDPSDSYEQYF. CDR3 coding DNA: TGTGCCAGCAGTGATCCCTCAGACTCCTACGAGCAGTACTTC.

This clone showed up just once. The CDR3 DNA reads TGTGCCAGCAGCGGCGGGACAGGGAGGGGCGATGGGTATGGCTACACCTTC. This gives the protein CASSGGTGRGDGYGYTF. The chain combines TRBV7-9 with TRBJ1-2, with 9 bases identical to TRBD1. The CDR3 has 17 residues. Germline V lookup: CDR1 SEHNR, CDR2 FQNEAQ (reference sequence). Germline trimming cut 5 bases from V and 5 bases from J; bases unmatched to any gene: 15. Full variable domain (outside the CDR3, taken from reference TRBV7-9 and TRBJ1-2): DTGVSQNPRHKITKRGQNVTFRCDPISEHNRLYWYRQTLGQGPEFLTYFQNEAQLEKSRLLSDRFSAERPKGSFSTLEIQRTEQGDSAMYLCASSGGTGRGDGYGYTFGSGTRLTVV.

As regards this clone: Other nucleotide sequences from this sample produce the same CDR3. Here the CDR3 reads CASSQELAGGEDTQYF. The CDR3 region has the DNA TGTGCCAGCAGCCAGGAGCTAGCGGGGGGGGAAGATACGCAGTATTTT. The chain couples TRBV4-2 to TRBJ2-3; 12 bases match TRBD2. With V trimmed by 3 bases and J by 5 bases, 6 bases remained unmatched. CDR3 length equals 16 residues. Germline CDR1 reads LGHNA; CDR2 reads YNFKEQ.

The V gene is TRBV27, the J gene TRBJ2-2; D is unresolved. The CDR3 has 17 residues. Germline V gene sequence: CDR1 MNHEY, CDR2 SMNVEV (reference sequence). V lost 2 bases to trimming and J lost 0 bases, with 13 bases between them. The CDR3 nucleotides are TGTGCCAGCAGTTTACTACTACCGTTTACGAACACCGGGGAGCTGTTTTTT. Its protein is CASSLLLPFTNTGELFF.

J is TRBJ2-5 and V is TRBV11-3, with 9 bases that match TRBD2. V was pared by 2 bases and J by 4 bases, with 8 bases of the junction left unmatched. The germline gives CDR1 SGHNT, CDR2 YENEEA. The CDR3 runs 16 residues. The CDR3 loop reads CASSLWNSGGGETQYF. The CDR3 DNA follows: TGTGCCAGCAGCTTATGGAATAGCGGGGGCGGAGAGACCCAGTACTTC.

The chain couples TRBV5-6 to TRBJ1-1; D perhaps matches TRBD1 (6 bases). The CDR3 has 13 residues. Trimming took 0 bases from V and 4 from J, leaving 7 bases between them. Germline V gives CDR1 SGHDT, CDR2 YYEEEE. The CDR3 spells CASSLDRATEAFF. Here the CDR3 DNA reads TGTGCCAGCAGCTTGGACAGGGCCACTGAAGCTTTCTTT.

This chain links TRBV30 with TRBJ2-7; TRBD1 matches 7 bases. V lost 1 base, J lost 6 bases, and 12 bases stayed unmatched. CDR1 and CDR2 from the germline V gene are GTSNPN and SVGIG (reference sequence). The CDR3 runs 15 residues. The CDR3 sequence: CAWSGPRQGPLEQYF. The CDR3 bases are TGTGCCTGGAGTGGGCCCAGACAGGGTCCCCTCGAGCAGTACTTC.

The genes are TRBV5-1 and TRBJ2-5; D ambiguous. The CDR3 spans 12 residues. V lost 5 bases to trimming and J lost 2 bases, with 7 bases between them. Per germline, CDR1 SGHRS and CDR2 YFSETQ. CDR3 bases: TGCGCCAGCAGTTTCTCTCAAGAGACCCAGTACTTC. Protein product: CASSFSQETQYF.

V is TRBV5-3 and J is TRBJ2-3; D is ambiguous. TRBV5-3 is identified as an open reading frame with a role that is uncertain. This CDR3 is 13 amino acids long. Trimming removed 1 base at V and 6 bases at J, with 9 bases between. CDR3 residues: CARSLCVRDTQYF. CDR3 sequence (DNA): TGTGCCAGAAGCTTGTGCGTCAGGGATACGCAGTATTTT.

This chain joins TRBV10-3 and TRBJ2-7; weak D call: TRBD1 (6 bases). The V end was cut by 6 bases, the J end by 3 bases, with 12 bases between. The CDR3 has 13 residues. Germline V gives CDR1 ENHRY, CDR2 SYGVKD. As DNA, the CDR3 is TGTGCCATCAGGGAGGCAGGGGTCTACGAGCAGTACTTC. Translation gives CAIREAGVYEQYF.

The rearrangement joins TRBV2 to TRBJ2-4; no clear D gene. Germline assignment: CDR1 SNHLY and CDR2 FYNNEI. The CDR3 contains 16 residues. V was shortened by 7 bases and J by 1 base, with 17 bases between the two germline ends. The CDR3 nucleotides read TGTGCCAGCAATCTGACCCCCGGAGTGGCCAAAAACATTCAGTACTTC. Its translation is CASNLTPGVAKNIQYF.

Note on this clone: The same CDR3 also results from other DNA sequences found in this sample. The chain employs TRBV4-2 and TRBJ2-2; the D gene is possibly TRBD2 (5 bases). Germline V gives CDR1 LGHNA, CDR2 YNFKEQ. V was cut by 4 bases and J by 5 bases, with 20 bases left in between. The CDR3 has 17 residues. In DNA, the CDR3 is TGTGCCAGCAGCCTTTTTGGCCCGGGGTACGGAACCGGGGAGCTGTTTTTT. Translated: CASSLFGPGYGTGELFF.